Shown below are 5 T cell receptor beta chains from a single sample sequenced in a study of shared clonotypes between healthy human individuals. Using immunoSEQ multiplex PCR, the repertoire was profiled, and TCRdb retains in-frame clones only, with some absent. Of about 1 million clones listed, 65% to 75% are singletons. Sequencing used memory CD4+ T cells sorted from blood. The sample's subset: CD45RA-negative fraction. The receptors stem from a man younger than 35 in good health.

This clone was detected only a few times. This sequence joins TRBV7-6 and TRBJ2-7; TRBD1 might be the D (5 bases). With 1 base removed from V and 0 bases from J, the gap between germline ends came to 13 bases. CDR1 and CDR2 (germline): SGHVS, FNYEAQ. This CDR3 has 16 residues. CDR3 residues: CASSLVSTVNSYEQYF. The CDR3 DNA reads TGTGCCAGCAGCTTAGTATCGACAGTGAACTCCTACGAGCAGTACTTC.

This chain's CDR3 is CASSQSPTRANEQFF. The CDR3 DNA reads as TGTGCCAGCAGCCAATCCCCTACCAGGGCCAATGAGCAGTTCTTC. The chain uses TRBV16 and TRBJ2-1; tentatively, D is TRBD1 (5 bases). Germline CDR1 and CDR2: KGHSY and FQNENV. The length of the CDR3 is 15 residues. V dropped 0 bases and J dropped 6 bases, with 12 bases sitting between them.

The chain uses TRBV19 and TRBJ1-4; TRBD1 matches 8 bases. V dropped 4 bases and J dropped 5; count of bases not matched to a gene: 9. The CDR3 sequence is 16 residues long. Germline V gene sequence: CDR1 LNHDA, CDR2 SQIVND (reference sequence). The CDR3 nucleotides read TGTGCCAGTAGTACTCTTCGGACAGGGCTAAATGAAAAACTGTTTTTT. This codes for CASSTLRTGLNEKLFF.

This chain connects TRBV25-1 to TRBJ2-7; D remains unclear. Germline values: CDR1 MGHDK, CDR2 SYGVNS. Trimming left V 3 bases short and J 1 base short, with 7 bases between. There are 13 residues in the CDR3. The CDR3 nucleotides read TGTGCCAGCAGTGATGTCAGGTCCTACGAGCAGTACTTC. Protein sequence: CASSDVRSYEQYF.

The CDR3 nucleotides read TGTGCCAGCTCACCCCCACCCGGGACTAGCGGGAGGAGCCAAGAGACCCAGTACTTC. Amino acids: CASSPPPGTSGRSQETQYF. The chain carries TRBV18 and TRBJ2-5; 15 bases align to TRBD2. This CDR3 region has 19 residues. V shed 3 bases, J shed 1 base, and the junction held 9 bases outside the gene matches. Germline CDR1 is KGHSH and CDR2 is LQKENI.